The T cell receptor (beta chain) under discussion was sequenced for a study of shared T cell receptors in the human thymus. CDR1 and CDR2 from the germline V gene are SGHTA and FQGNSA. This CDR3 is 13 amino acids long. The V end was cut by 5 bases, the J end by 9 bases, with 14 bases between. Some clones are missing from TCRdb's copy, which holds only in-frame ones; the method was immunoSEQ multiplex PCR. The table has hundreds of thousands of clones, around 78% seen once. In its sample, this clone was seen a few times. The data were also submitted as part of a second study, on human thymus T cells. That source notes: Corrective surgery for congenital heart defects was being performed on the healthy Finnish infants who were the donors. In corrective heart surgery, resections were taken, and these provided the thymus tissue. Apparent bias marked the V and J gene usage of thymic and blood repertoires. Related research examined unrelated individuals and reported that their thymic repertoires overlapped highly.

The genes are TRBV7-2 and TRBJ2-1; possible D gene TRBD1, 6 bases. The TCR sequence derives from a boy under two years old with a congenital heart defect. The specimen was thymocytes. CDR3 region: CASSTDSGGEQFF. The CDR3 DNA follows: TGTGCCAGCAGCACGGACAGTGGCGGTGAGCAGTTCTTC.